One sample yielded the 25 T cell receptor beta chains listed below, sequenced in a study of cytomegalovirus exposure and HLA in healthy donors. PCR involved 60 Vbeta and 13 Jbeta primers. TCRdb's copy holds only in-frame clones and misses some; the assay was immunoSEQ multiplex PCR. The data contain approximately 61,000 clones, about 80% of them seen just once; the ten biggest clones take up 45% to 60%. The source material was PBMCs. The source is a man aged 50 to 60 in good health and CMV-seropositive.

V gene TRBV5-6 combines with J gene TRBJ1-5; D call uncertain. Per the germline V gene, CDR1 is SGHDT and CDR2 is YYEEEE. Trimming took off 1 base at V and 3 bases at J, with 8 bases between the two ends. The CDR3 loop spans 14 amino acids. The CDR3, as DNA: TGTGCCAGCAGCTTGCCGGGGAACAATCAGCCCCAGCATTTT. Residues: CASSLPGNNQPQHF. Full variable domain (rest looked up from reference TRBV5-6 and TRBJ1-5): DAGVTQSPTHLIKTRGQQVTLRCSPKSGHDTVSWYQQALGQGPQFIFQYYEEEERQRGNFPDRFSGHQFPNYSSELNVNALLLGDSALYLCASSLPGNNQPQHFGDGTRLSIL.

This CDR3 reads CASNRQSYGYTF. In DNA form, the CDR3 reads TGTGCCAGCAACCGACAGTCCTATGGCTACACCTTC. The chain has TRBV6-5 and TRBJ1-2; D might be TRBD1 (5 bases). The CDR3 has 12 amino acids. Germline CDR1 reads MNHEY; CDR2 reads SVGAGI. Deletions cut 7 bases from V and 4 bases from J, with 10 bases between.

Worth noting for this clone: Germline and junction disagree at one end, which may indicate a read error. CDR3 protein: CASSGRGLAKNIRYF. The CDR3 DNA is TGTGCCAGCAGTGGAAGGGGGCTAGCCAAAAACATTCGGTACTTC. The chain carries TRBV28 and TRBJ2-4; 7 nucleotides line up with TRBD1. The CDR3 loop spans 15 amino acids. The V gene's germline CDR1 is MDHEN and CDR2 SYDVKM.

The chain is built from TRBV4-3 and TRBJ2-5, with D possibly being TRBD2 (5 bases). CDR1 is LGHNA, CDR2 YSLEER, per germline. The CDR3 is 12 amino acids. The CDR3 nucleotides read TGCGCAAGAAGCCAAGATGAGGGGACCCAGTACTTC. Translation gives CARSQDEGTQYF.

This chain connects TRBV15 to TRBJ2-1, with D possibly matching TRBD1 (5 bases). The CDR3 is made up of 19 amino acids. The germline gives CDR1 LNHNV, CDR2 YYDKDF (reference sequence). Trimming removed 4 bases at V and 0 bases at J, with 22 bases between. The CDR3 DNA sequence: TGTGCCACCAGCACCCGACAGACTGTTCCCTTTTCCTCCTACAATGAGCAGTTCTTC. It codes for CATSTRQTVPFSSYNEQFF.

This clone was observed a few times. The chain combines TRBV28 with TRBJ1-3; 7 bases are shared with TRBD1. This CDR3 spans 15 amino acids. Germline V lookup: CDR1 MDHEN, CDR2 SYDVKM. V dropped 6 bases and J dropped 4; count of bases not matched to a gene: 9. This CDR3 reads CASSGTGVGGNTIYF. The CDR3 DNA reads as TGTGCCAGCAGCGGTACAGGGGTGGGCGGAAACACCATATATTTT. The variable domain in full, completed from reference TRBV28 and TRBJ1-3, reads DVKVTQSSRYLVKRTGEKVFLECVQDMDHENMFWYRQDPGLGLRLIYFSYDVKMKEKGDIPEGYSVSREKKERFSLILESASTNQTSMYLCASSGTGVGGNTIYFGEGSWLTVV.

V and J are TRBV12-5 and TRBJ2-7; a weak D match, TRBD1 (6 bases). The CDR3 is 14 amino acids. The V gene lost 1 base and the J gene lost 3 bases, with 10 bases spanning the gap. Germline V gives CDR1 LGHNT, CDR2 FRNRAP. Written as DNA, the CDR3 is TGTGCTAGTGGTTTGGCCCAAGGGGGCTACGAGCAGTACTTC. This codes for CASGLAQGGYEQYF.

This chain joins TRBV12-5 and TRBJ2-5, with D hard to call. The CDR3 extends over 11 amino acids. Germline-derived CDR1 and CDR2 are LGHNT and FRNRAP. V lost 3 bases and J 5 bases, leaving 4 bases between the germline ends. The CDR3 DNA reads as TGTGCTAGTGGTTTCTCGGAGACCCAGTACTTC. This sequence encodes CASGFSETQYF.

The chain combines TRBV20-1 with TRBJ2-7; D remains unclear. Germline CDR1 is DFQATT and CDR2 is SNEGSKA (reference sequence). Trimming stripped 7 bases from V and 5 bases from J, with 9 bases between. The CDR3 is 10 amino acids. The CDR3, as DNA: TGCAGTGGGGCTCGGCACGAGCAGTACTTC. This gives the protein CSGARHEQYF.

This clone was detected only a few times. One base away lies a much larger clone, so this may be a sequencing read error. J is TRBJ1-5 and V is TRBV7-9, with a possible D match to TRBD1 (5 bases). From germline, CDR1 is SEHNR and CDR2 FQNEAQ (reference sequence). This CDR3 has 12 amino acids. CDR3 region: CASSSGNQAQHF. CDR3 nucleotide sequence: TGTGCCAGCAGCTCAGGGAATCAGGCCCAGCATTTT.

The V and J genes are TRBV4-3 and TRBJ2-1, with 9 bases lining up with TRBD1. This CDR3 contains 16 residues. J lost 7 bases, V lost 5 bases, and 12 bases had no gene match. Looked up from germline, CDR1 is LGHNA and CDR2 is YSLEER. The CDR3 sequence is CASSLYRDREINEQFF. The CDR3 DNA reads TGCGCCAGCAGCTTATACCGGGACAGGGAAATTAATGAGCAGTTCTTC.

The J gene is TRBJ2-7, the V gene TRBV4-3; D gene uncertain. The germline V gene has CDR1 LGHNA and CDR2 YSLEER. The CDR3 has 14 residues. V lost 0 bases and J 0 bases, leaving 6 bases between the germline ends. The chain's CDR3 is CASSQDSYSYEQYF. The CDR3 DNA sequence: TGCGCCAGCAGCCAAGATAGCTACTCCTACGAGCAGTACTTC.

The genes are TRBV11-2 and TRBJ2-1; 8 nucleotides line up with TRBD1. CDR3 length: 17 amino acids. The germline V gene encodes CDR1 SGHAT and CDR2 FQNNGV. Trimming removed 5 bases from V and 0 bases from J; junction bases left unmatched: 9. Here the CDR3 DNA reads TGTGCCAGCAGCCAACTTCCCGGACAGGGCTCCTACAATGAGCAGTTCTTC. Amino acid sequence: CASSQLPGQGSYNEQFF. Filled out from reference TRBV11-2 and TRBJ2-1, the complete variable domain reads EAGVAQSPRYKIIEKRQSVAFWCNPISGHATLYWYQQILGQGPKLLIQFQNNGVVDDSQLPKDRFSAERLKGVDSTLKIQPAKLEDSAVYLCASSQLPGQGSYNEQFFGPGTRLTVL.

CDR3: CASSLRAGDTDTQYF. CDR3 DNA sequence: TGCGCCAGCAGCTTGCGGGCAGGGGACACAGATACGCAGTATTTT. This chain uses TRBV5-1 with TRBJ2-3; D might be TRBD1 (6 bases). Deletions cut 1 base from V and 2 bases from J, with 11 bases between. The CDR3 has 15 amino acids. Germline CDR1 and CDR2: SGHRS and YFSETQ.

The rearrangement joins TRBV9 to TRBJ2-3; the D gene is possibly TRBD2 (5 bases). Germline V gene sequence: CDR1 SGDLS, CDR2 YYNGEE. The CDR3 extends over 15 amino acids. V dropped 5 bases and J dropped 3 bases, with 16 bases sitting between them. CDR3 sequence (DNA): TGTGCCAGCAGTGCCCTCGGGGTACGGACAGATACGCAGTATTTT. This codes for CASSALGVRTDTQYF.

A remark on this clone: Germline and junction disagree at one end, which may indicate a read error. The chain joins TRBV7-9 to TRBJ1-2; D may be TRBD1 (5 bases). Germline V gives CDR1 SEHNR, CDR2 FQNEAQ (reference sequence). The CDR3 is 16 residues long. CDR3 amino acids: CSSSSQRGGVDYGYTF. In nucleotides, the CDR3 is TGTTCCAGCAGCTCACAGAGGGGAGGGGTAGACTATGGCTACACCTTC.

The chain joins TRBV10-3 to TRBJ2-1; 12 bases agree with TRBD2. Trimming at V came to 4 bases and at J to 7 bases, leaving 20 bases not matched to a gene. Germline V gene sequence: CDR1 ENHRY, CDR2 SYGVKD. This CDR3 comprises 20 residues. This CDR3 is CAISVSGASGRAGVRNEQFF. In DNA form, the CDR3 reads TGTGCCATCAGTGTGTCGGGGGCTAGCGGGAGGGCCGGGGTGAGGAATGAGCAGTTCTTC.

The gene calls are TRBV6-1 and TRBJ2-7, with 9 bases matching TRBD2. The CDR3 runs 14 residues. Germline V CDR1 and CDR2: MNHNS, SASEGT. V gave up 2 bases and J gave up 5 bases; unmatched junction bases: 4. CDR3 DNA sequence: TGTGCCAGCAGTGAACTAGCGGGAAATAACGAGCAGTACTTC. It is translated as CASSELAGNNEQYF.

The chain recombines TRBV6-1 with TRBJ1-6; 11 bases are a match to TRBD1. Germline CDR1 reads MNHNS; CDR2 reads SASEGT. This CDR3 spans 14 amino acids. V shed 6 bases and J 7 bases; nucleotides not matched to a gene: 2. CDR3 in DNA: TGTGCCAGCAGATGGGACAGGGGGAATTCACCCCTCCACTTT. Translation gives CASRWDRGNSPLHF.

The genes are TRBV19 and TRBJ2-5, with 9 bases lining up with TRBD1. J gave up 7 bases and V 5 bases, and 11 bases lay outside the gene matches. The germline V gene encodes CDR1 LNHDA and CDR2 SQIVND (reference sequence). The CDR3 covers 15 residues. CDR3 bases: TGTGCCAGTAGTTCTGACAGGGGGTTACGGGGGACCCAGTACTTC. Translating gives CASSSDRGLRGTQYF. Filled out from reference TRBV19 and TRBJ2-5, the complete variable domain reads DGGITQSPKYLFRKEGQNVTLSCEQNLNHDAMYWYRQDPGQGLRLIYYSQIVNDFQKGDIAEGYSVSREKKESFPLTVTSAQKNPTAFYLCASSSDRGLRGTQYFGPGTRLLVL.

CDR3 residues: CASSSTSGTTRGFF. In DNA form, the CDR3 reads TGCGCCAGCAGCTCGACTAGCGGGACCACGAGGGGGTTCTTC. The chain has TRBV5-1 and TRBJ2-1; 11 bases are a match to TRBD2. The CDR3 length is 14 residues. Germline trimming cut 3 bases from V and 15 bases from J; bases unmatched to any gene: 11. Germline V gene lookup returns CDR1 SGHRS and CDR2 YFSETQ. The full variable domain, completed using reference TRBV5-1 and TRBJ2-1, is KAGVTQTPRYLIKTRGQQVTLSCSPISGHRSVSWYQQTPGQGLQFLFEYFSETQRNKGNFPGRFSGRQFSNSRSEMNVSTLELGDSALYLCASSSTSGTTRGFFGPGTRLTVL.

This chain links TRBV27 with TRBJ2-6; possible D gene TRBD2, 5 bases. Deletions cut 2 bases from V and 2 bases from J, with 10 bases between. This CDR3 has 16 amino acids. CDR1 and CDR2 from the germline V gene are MNHEY and SMNVEV (reference sequence). CDR3 bases: TGTGCCAGCAGTTTACTCGGGGTTACTGGGGCCAACGTCCTGACTTTC. Amino acid sequence: CASSLLGVTGANVLTF.

In its sample, this clone was seen a few times. V is TRBV19 and J is TRBJ2-5; 8 bases align to TRBD1. The CDR3 is 15 amino acids. Looked up from germline, CDR1 is LNHDA and CDR2 is SQIVND (reference sequence). With 4 bases clipped from V and 1 base from J, the junction kept 5 bases outside the gene matches. CDR3 DNA: TGTGCCAGTAGTACCGGCAGGGGGCTCCAAGAGACCCAGTACTTC. This sequence encodes CASSTGRGLQETQYF.

The genes are TRBV30 and TRBJ2-7; D is possibly TRBD2 (5 bases). The CDR3 has 12 residues. Trimming removed 3 bases from V and 3 bases from J, with 9 bases in between. Per the germline V gene, CDR1 is GTSNPN and CDR2 is SVGIG (reference sequence). CDR3 in amino acids: CAWSATNYEQYF. In DNA, the CDR3 is TGTGCCTGGAGCGCGACTAACTACGAGCAGTACTTC.

The chain is built from TRBV6-1 and TRBJ2-5; 9 nucleotides line up with TRBD1. CDR1 is MNHNS, CDR2 SASEGT, per germline. V dropped 0 bases and J dropped 9; count of bases not matched to a gene: 17. The CDR3 contains 18 residues. Written as DNA, the CDR3 is TGTGCCAGCAGTGAAGCGAACACAGGGGGCGTAGGTGGGGAGGCCCAGTACTTC. Translated, it gives CASSEANTGGVGGEAQYF.